Shown below are 11 T cell receptor beta chains from a single sample sequenced in a study of T cell responses to AZD1222 COVID-19 vaccine. Assay: immunoSEQ multiplex PCR; the TCRdb copy retains only in-frame clones and omits some. The repertoire holds over 75,000 clones, approximately 90% seen once, with 30% to 35% in the top ten. The sample in question was peripheral blood, obtained on day 0 of AZD1222 vaccination. The receptors were gathered from an adult in good health.

This clone was seen a handful of times. This sequence joins TRBV2 and TRBJ1-5, with a weak D call TRBD1 (6 bases). The CDR3 consists of 14 residues. V dropped 5 bases and J dropped 5 bases, with 13 bases sitting between them. Germline assignment: CDR1 SNHLY and CDR2 FYNNEI. CDR3 bases: TGTGCCAGCAGTAACTACAGGGACTATCAGCCCCAGCATTTT. Translation gives CASSNYRDYQPQHF.

The rearrangement uses TRBV3-1 (or the pseudogene TRBV3-2) and TRBJ2-3; D may match TRBD1 or TRBD2 (6 bases each). Trimming pared 5 bases from V and 2 bases from J, leaving 11 bases between. The CDR3 extends over 14 amino acids. Germline loops: CDR1 LGHDT, CDR2 YNNKEL (reference sequence). The DNA of the CDR3 is TGTGCCAGCAGCTCACCGGGGGCCACAGATACGCAGTATTTT. Its protein is CASSSPGATDTQYF.

In its sample, this clone was seen once. This chain links TRBV27 with TRBJ2-2; either TRBD1 or TRBD2 may supply D (5 bases each). Per germline, CDR1 MNHEY and CDR2 SMNVEV (reference sequence). Trimming shortened V by 6 bases and J by 0 bases, and 8 bases separated the two germline ends. The CDR3 runs 14 residues. CDR3 sequence reads: CASSGTANTGELFF. CDR3 DNA: TGTGCCAGCAGCGGGACGGCGAACACCGGGGAGCTGTTTTTT.

The chain combines TRBV6-5 with TRBJ1-1; D is ambiguous. CDR3 length: 12 residues. Germline CDR1 reads MNHEY; CDR2 reads SVGAGI. Trimming shortened V by 8 bases and J by 4 bases, and 11 bases separated the two germline ends. The DNA for the CDR3 is TGTGCCAGCGCCACGGCTGGCACTGAAGCTTTCTTT. Residues: CASATAGTEAFF.

This clone was counted once. The chain combines TRBV7-8 with TRBJ2-1; D unclear. The CDR3 spans 15 residues. Deletions cut 1 base from V and 1 base from J, with 8 bases between. Germline-derived CDR1 and CDR2 are SGHVS and FQNEAQ. CDR3 DNA sequence: TGTGCCAGCAGCTTAGAAGGCTTTTCCTACAATGAGCAGTTCTTC. Its protein product is CASSLEGFSYNEQFF.

This chain connects TRBV9 to TRBJ2-7; D is possibly TRBD1 (6 bases). This CDR3 region has 14 residues. In germline, CDR1 is SGDLS, CDR2 YYNGEE. V shed 4 bases and J shed 1 base, with 12 bases lying between them. The CDR3 spells CASSPRDNSYEQYF. DNA of the CDR3: TGTGCCAGCAGCCCCCGGGACAATTCCTACGAGCAGTACTTC.

This clone was observed a handful of times. This chain connects TRBV6-2 or TRBV6-3 to TRBJ2-5; D is uncertain. This CDR3 has 14 residues. Germline V CDR1 and CDR2: MNHEY, SVGEGT. V was trimmed by 7 bases and J by 1 base, leaving 13 bases between them. This CDR3 reads CASTPPDGQETQYF. Written as DNA, the CDR3 is TGTGCCAGCACCCCACCGGACGGCCAAGAGACCCAGTACTTC.

V gene TRBV28 combines with J gene TRBJ2-3, with a possible D match to TRBD1 (6 bases). This CDR3 has 14 residues. The germline V gene has CDR1 MDHEN and CDR2 SYDVKM. The V end was cut by 6 bases, the J end by 1 base, with 11 bases between. Here the CDR3 DNA reads TGTGCCAGCAGCCGGACAGTGGGCACAGATACGCAGTATTTT. Encoded protein: CASSRTVGTDTQYF.

The chain has TRBV7-9 and TRBJ1-3; D may be TRBD1 (5 bases). The V end lost 1 base, the J end lost 2 bases, and 12 bases lay between the germline ends. This CDR3 is 16 amino acids long. CDR1 and CDR2 from the germline V gene are SEHNR and FQNEAQ (reference sequence). The CDR3 region is CASSLEATGAGNTIYF. For the CDR3, the DNA is TGTGCCAGCAGCTTAGAGGCGACGGGGGCTGGAAACACCATATATTTT.

The chain recombines TRBV6-6 with TRBJ2-7; 9 bases line up with TRBD1. The V and J ends lost 6 bases and 3 bases, in that order; junction bases with no gene match: 6. CDR3 length: 14 amino acids. Germline V gene sequence: CDR1 MNHNY, CDR2 SVGAGI (reference sequence). The CDR3 DNA sequence: TGTGCCAGCAGCCCCGGGACAGGGATCTACGAGCAGTACTTC. Its translation is CASSPGTGIYEQYF.

Only one count was recorded for this clone. The V gene is TRBV27, the J gene TRBJ1-2, with 7 nucleotides matching TRBD1. Germline-derived CDR1 and CDR2 are MNHEY and SMNVEV (reference sequence). The CDR3 sequence is 15 residues long. J lost 2 bases, V lost 4 bases, and 7 bases had no gene match. CDR3 DNA sequence: TGTGCCAGCAGTTACGACAGGGAGGGAAACTATGGCTACACCTTC. This sequence encodes CASSYDREGNYGYTF.